Listed here are 32 T cell receptor beta chains from one sample, sequenced in a study of blood T cell repertoires in COVID-19. Here immunoSEQ multiplex PCR was the method, and the copy in TCRdb shows in-frame clones only, minus some. The sample includes roughly 430,000 clones, 88% of them seen just once. Material for sequencing was PBMCs or T cells enriched from blood (not recorded which). Receptors originate from a woman in her forties with acute COVID-19.

Only one count was recorded for this clone. The chain recombines TRBV5-1 with TRBJ2-3, with 7 bases identical to TRBD1. V lost 0 bases, J lost 0 bases, and 4 bases stayed unmatched. Germline values: CDR1 SGHRS, CDR2 YFSETQ. This CDR3 comprises 16 residues. CDR3 DNA sequence: TGCGCCAGCAGCTTGGAGGACAGGCCGAGCACAGATACGCAGTATTTT. Protein sequence: CASSLEDRPSTDTQYF. The variable domain in full, with the rest retrieved from reference TRBV5-1 and TRBJ2-3, is KAGVTQTPRYLIKTRGQQVTLSCSPISGHRSVSWYQQTPGQGLQFLFEYFSETQRNKGNFPGRFSGRQFSNSRSEMNVSTLELGDSALYLCASSLEDRPSTDTQYFGPGTRLTVL.

The V and J genes are TRBV11-2 and TRBJ1-2; D not resolved. The CDR3 extends over 16 amino acids. Trimming shortened V by 0 bases and J by 4 bases, and 15 bases separated the two germline ends. Germline loops: CDR1 SGHAT, CDR2 FQNNGV. The CDR3 DNA follows: TGTGCCAGCAGCTTAGATCTGGGCCCCAACTTCTATGGCTACACCTTC. As protein: CASSLDLGPNFYGYTF. Based on the CDR3 plus reference TRBV11-2 and TRBJ1-2, the full variable domain is EAGVAQSPRYKIIEKRQSVAFWCNPISGHATLYWYQQILGQGPKLLIQFQNNGVVDDSQLPKDRFSAERLKGVDSTLKIQPAKLEDSAVYLCASSLDLGPNFYGYTFGSGTRLTVV.

For the CDR3, the DNA is TGTGCCAGCAGCCAAGATTTCGGGGCCTATAATTCACCCCTCCACTTT. Translated: CASSQDFGAYNSPLHF. This chain uses TRBV3-1 (or the pseudogene TRBV3-2) with TRBJ1-6; D unclear. The germline gives CDR1 LGHDT, CDR2 YNNKEL (reference sequence). The CDR3 contains 16 residues. V dropped 0 bases and J dropped 2 bases, with 8 bases sitting between them.

This chain links TRBV14 with TRBJ1-6; weak D call: TRBD1 (5 bases). The CDR3 is made up of 16 amino acids. V gave up 0 bases and J gave up 7 bases, with 13 bases separating them. The germline CDR1 and CDR2 sequences are SGHDN and FVKESK. CDR3: CASSQDLRAKNSPLHF. In DNA, the CDR3 is TGTGCCAGCAGCCAAGATCTCAGGGCGAAAAATTCACCCCTCCACTTT.

The chain couples TRBV10-3 to TRBJ2-1; D gene ambiguous. The V end was cut by 0 bases, the J end by 0 bases, with 6 bases between. Germline V gives CDR1 ENHRY, CDR2 SYGVKD. This CDR3 is built from 15 residues. The CDR3 reads CAISESSLSYNEQFF. CDR3 DNA: TGTGCCATCAGTGAGTCGAGTCTCTCCTACAATGAGCAGTTCTTC.

The chain uses TRBV7-2 and TRBJ1-2; TRBD1 agrees at 10 bases. The trim removed 5 bases at V and 6 bases at J, leaving 9 bases unmatched. The CDR3 is 15 residues long. In germline, CDR1 is SGHTA, CDR2 FQGNSA. CDR3: CASSLMTGGANGYTF. The CDR3 bases are TGTGCCAGCAGCCTAATGACAGGGGGCGCCAATGGCTACACCTTC.

This clone has just one count. V gene TRBV30 combines with J gene TRBJ1-1; D gene unclear. The CDR3 length is 12 residues. The germline CDR1 and CDR2 sequences are GTSNPN and SVGIG (reference sequence). V shed 0 bases and J shed 10 bases, with 12 bases lying between them. CDR3 protein: CAWSVQSARAFF. The CDR3 nucleotides read TGTGCCTGGAGTGTACAATCTGCTCGAGCTTTCTTT.

This clone was observed a few times. The chain couples TRBV7-8 to TRBJ1-4; 7 nucleotides agree with TRBD1. V lost 1 base and J lost 3; bases outside the gene matches: 5. Germline V gene data show CDR1 as SGHVS and CDR2 as FQNEAQ. The CDR3 covers 16 residues. The CDR3 nucleotides are TGTGCCAGCAGCTTAGGGAACAGGGGATCTAATGAAAAACTGTTTTTT. Translating gives CASSLGNRGSNEKLFF.

The chain is built from TRBV5-6 and TRBJ1-4; 10 positions match TRBD1. Germline V gene sequence: CDR1 SGHDT, CDR2 YYEEEE. With 4 bases clipped from V and 8 bases from J, the junction kept 8 bases outside the gene matches. The CDR3 has 15 amino acids. CDR3 sequence reads: CASSNPTGGREKLFF. Written as DNA, the CDR3 is TGTGCCAGCAGCAACCCGACAGGGGGCAGGGAAAAACTGTTTTTT.

V usage is TRBV27 and J usage is TRBJ2-3, with TRBD1 as a possible D gene (6 bases). Germline CDR1 reads MNHEY; CDR2 reads SMNVEV (reference sequence). V was shortened by 6 bases and J by 2 bases, with 12 bases between the two germline ends. The CDR3 totals 14 residues. The DNA for the CDR3 is TGTGCCAGCAGAACGGGGACAAACACAGATACGCAGTATTTT. Amino acid sequence: CASRTGTNTDTQYF.

The chain uses TRBV6-1 and TRBJ1-2; 8 bases match TRBD1. Germline CDR1 and CDR2: MNHNS and SASEGT. The CDR3 has 14 residues. V shed 3 bases, J shed 4 bases, and the junction held 4 bases outside the gene matches. CDR3 residues: CASSETGDVYGYTF. CDR3 sequence (DNA): TGTGCCAGCAGTGAGACAGGGGACGTCTATGGCTACACCTTC.

The rearrangement links TRBV6-5 to TRBJ1-2, with D maybe TRBD1 (5 bases). This CDR3 comprises 15 residues. The V end was cut by 7 bases, the J end by 4 bases, with 19 bases between. In germline, CDR1 is MNHEY, CDR2 SVGAGI. CDR3 sequence reads: CASIPAPSQGYGYTF. Written as DNA, the CDR3 is TGTGCCAGCATCCCAGCACCCAGTCAGGGCTATGGCTACACCTTC.

CDR3 region: CASRWQGYGYTF. Here the CDR3 DNA reads TGTGCCAGCAGATGGCAGGGATATGGCTACACCTTC. The chain joins TRBV6-5 to TRBJ1-2; D is possibly TRBD1 (5 bases). V dropped 6 bases and J dropped 5 bases, with 10 bases sitting between them. The length of the CDR3 is 12 residues. Germline loops: CDR1 MNHEY, CDR2 SVGAGI.

This clone was detected once. The rearrangement joins TRBV9 to TRBJ2-2, with TRBD2 matching over 12 bases. Per the germline V gene, CDR1 is SGDLS and CDR2 is YYNGEE. The CDR3 runs to 15 residues. V dropped 3 bases and J dropped 4; count of bases not matched to a gene: 1. CDR3 nucleotides: TGTGCCAGCAGCGGGACTAGCGGGGCCACCGGGGAGCTGTTTTTT. It specifies CASSGTSGATGELFF.

The chain couples TRBV5-1 to TRBJ1-4; no clear D gene. Germline V gene data show CDR1 as SGHRS and CDR2 as YFSETQ. This CDR3 spans 17 amino acids. V was cut by 0 bases and J by 0 bases, with 12 bases left in between. CDR3 region: CASSLGGFTATNEKLFF. In nucleotides, the CDR3 is TGCGCCAGCAGCTTGGGCGGGTTTACCGCAACTAATGAAAAACTGTTTTTT.

J is TRBJ2-5 and V is TRBV3-1 (or the pseudogene TRBV3-2); 9 bases map to TRBD1. The CDR3 sequence is 18 residues long. The V segment lost 0 bases and the J segment 3 bases; nucleotides outside the gene matches: 11. Germline V gives CDR1 LGHDT, CDR2 YNNKEL (reference sequence). The CDR3 DNA sequence: TGTGCCAGCAGCCAAGATGGGGACAGGGCCGACCACGAAGAGACCCAGTACTTC. Encoded protein: CASSQDGDRADHEETQYF.

The chain joins TRBV6-4 to TRBJ1-2, with 9 positions matching TRBD1. CDR3 length: 12 residues. The V and J ends lost 6 bases and 8 bases, in that order; junction bases with no gene match: 4. CDR1 MRHNA and CDR2 SNTAGT come from the germline V gene. The CDR3 protein is CASRTDRGGYTF. As DNA, the CDR3 is TGTGCCAGCAGGACGGACAGGGGCGGCTACACCTTC.

V is TRBV6-5 and J is TRBJ1-2; D not resolved. Germline values: CDR1 MNHEY, CDR2 SVGAGI. The CDR3 runs to 11 residues. V lost 6 bases, J lost 4 bases, and 6 bases lay in between. The CDR3 sequence: CASSAAYGYTF. In DNA form, the CDR3 reads TGTGCCAGCAGCGCGGCCTATGGCTACACCTTC.

This chain joins TRBV5-4 and TRBJ2-3; D perhaps matches TRBD2 (6 bases). This CDR3 spans 14 amino acids. Germline assignment: CDR1 SGHNT and CDR2 YYREEE (reference sequence). V shed 3 bases and J shed 4 bases, with 12 bases lying between them. The CDR3 DNA follows: TGTGCCAGCAGCTGGGGGGTCGGGTCAGATACGCAGTATTTT. Its translation: CASSWGVGSDTQYF.

The CDR3 spells CASSSGTEIDYGYTF. As DNA, the CDR3 is TGTGCCAGCAGCTCCGGGACAGAGATAGACTATGGCTACACCTTC. This chain joins TRBV6-5 and TRBJ1-2; 7 bases map to TRBD1. V lost 6 bases and J lost 3; bases outside the gene matches: 10. Germline CDR1 MNHEY, CDR2 SVGAGI. The CDR3 length is 15 residues.

CDR3 protein: CASSAGQVNEQYF. As DNA, the CDR3 is TGCGCCAGCAGCGCGGGACAGGTCAACGAGCAGTACTTC. This chain uses TRBV5-1 with TRBJ2-7; 8 positions match TRBD1. Germline values: CDR1 SGHRS, CDR2 YFSETQ. The CDR3 runs to 13 residues. The trim removed 4 bases at V and 5 bases at J, leaving 5 bases unmatched.

The gene calls are TRBV4-1 and TRBJ1-4; D is ambiguous. The germline V gene has CDR1 MGHRA and CDR2 YSYEKL. V shed 2 bases and J shed 1 base, with 23 bases lying between them. The CDR3 has 20 amino acids. The CDR3 sequence: CASSQPILRRDPGTNEKLFF. In nucleotides, the CDR3 is TGCGCCAGCAGCCAACCCATTCTTAGACGGGATCCGGGAACTAATGAAAAACTGTTTTTT.

The chain is built from TRBV2 and TRBJ1-1; 7 nucleotides line up with TRBD1. Germline CDR1 is SNHLY and CDR2 is FYNNEI. This CDR3 comprises 14 residues. Trimming took 4 bases from V and 3 from J; bases not matched to a gene: 5. CDR3 nucleotide sequence: TGTGCCAGCAGTGTAAGGACAGGCCACACTGAAGCTTTCTTT. Amino acid sequence: CASSVRTGHTEAFF. The full variable domain, completed using reference TRBV2 and TRBJ1-1, is EPEVTQTPSHQVTQMGQEVILRCVPISNHLYFYWYRQILGQKVEFLVSFYNNEISEKSEIFDDQFSVERPDGSNFTLKIRSTKLEDSAMYFCASSVRTGHTEAFFGQGTRLTVV.

This clone occurred a few times. The genes are TRBV24-1 and TRBJ2-1; 12 bases map to TRBD2. The CDR3 extends over 16 amino acids. The germline V gene encodes CDR1 KGHDR and CDR2 SFDVKD. The V gene end was trimmed by 4 bases and the J gene end by 8 bases; junction bases not matched to a gene: 8. CDR3 sequence (DNA): TGTGCCACCAGTGAGTATAGGACTAGCGGGGCCGATGAGCAGTTCTTC. Its translation is CATSEYRTSGADEQFF.

J is TRBJ2-5 and V is TRBV3-1 (or the pseudogene TRBV3-2); 15 bases agree with TRBD2. The V segment lost 4 bases and the J segment 5 bases; nucleotides outside the gene matches: 5. Germline V gene data show CDR1 as LGHDT and CDR2 as YNNKEL (reference sequence). The CDR3 consists of 16 residues. The CDR3 DNA reads as TGTGCCAGCAGCCTCCGGACTAGCGGGGGGGGCGAGACCCAGTACTTC. Protein product: CASSLRTSGGGETQYF.

The CDR3 region has the DNA TGTGCCAGCAGCAATAGACTAGCGGGGAATGAGCAGTTCTTC. Encoded protein: CASSNRLAGNEQFF. The chain has TRBV5-6 and TRBJ2-1; TRBD2 aligns across 11 bases. CDR1 is SGHDT, CDR2 YYEEEE, per germline. J was trimmed by 7 bases and V by 4 bases; bases with no gene match: 4. The CDR3 is made up of 14 amino acids. The full variable domain, rest sourced from reference TRBV5-6 and TRBJ2-1, is DAGVTQSPTHLIKTRGQQVTLRCSPKSGHDTVSWYQQALGQGPQFIFQYYEEEERQRGNFPDRFSGHQFPNYSSELNVNALLLGDSALYLCASSNRLAGNEQFFGPGTRLTVL.

The chain employs TRBV4-1 and TRBJ1-4; possibly TRBD1 for D (6 bases). V lost 0 bases and J 10 bases, leaving 12 bases between the germline ends. Looked up from germline, CDR1 is MGHRA and CDR2 is YSYEKL. The CDR3 is 14 amino acids. The CDR3 region is CASSQEVGQSKLFF. The CDR3 DNA follows: TGCGCCAGCAGCCAAGAGGTGGGACAATCAAAACTGTTTTTT.

The V gene is TRBV6-1, the J gene TRBJ2-3; D gene ambiguous. The CDR3 contains 14 residues. Trimming removed 3 bases at V and 3 bases at J, with 10 bases between. Germline lookup yields CDR1 MNHNS and CDR2 SASEGT. CDR3 coding DNA: TGTGCCAGCAGTGAGTTCTCCCAGACAGATACGCAGTATTTT. It yields the protein CASSEFSQTDTQYF.

This sequence joins TRBV9 and TRBJ2-1; TRBD2 matches at 8 bases. Looked up from germline, CDR1 is SGDLS and CDR2 is YYNGEE. V trimming: 3 bases; J trimming: 0 bases; junction bases outside the gene matches: 11. The CDR3 runs to 18 residues. The CDR3 loop is CASSETPLAGSSYNEQFF. The DNA of the CDR3 is TGTGCCAGCAGCGAGACCCCCTTAGCGGGGAGCTCCTACAATGAGCAGTTCTTC.

The chain recombines TRBV18 with TRBJ2-7; 7 positions agree with TRBD1. The CDR3 covers 14 residues. The J segment lost 3 bases and the V segment lost 3 bases, leaving 5 bases of the junction unmatched. Per germline, CDR1 KGHSH and CDR2 LQKENI. The CDR3 loop is CASSPDRRGYEQYF. In DNA form, the CDR3 reads TGTGCCAGCTCACCGGACAGGCGAGGCTACGAGCAGTACTTC.

The CDR3 reads CASSLSPGDGANVLTF. The CDR3 DNA is TGCGCCAGCAGCTTGTCCCCAGGTGACGGGGCCAACGTCCTGACTTTC. The rearrangement uses TRBV5-1 and TRBJ2-6; no firm D call. Looked up from germline, CDR1 is SGHRS and CDR2 is YFSETQ. Deletions cut 1 base from V and 4 bases from J, with 12 bases between. CDR3 size: 16 residues.

V gene TRBV5-1 combines with J gene TRBJ1-1; D is uncertain. Trimming took off 0 bases at V and 0 bases at J, with 6 bases between the two ends. Germline V gene lookup returns CDR1 SGHRS and CDR2 YFSETQ. The CDR3 spans 14 residues. In nucleotides, the CDR3 is TGCGCCAGCAGCTTGGCACTGGTGAACACTGAAGCTTTCTTT. Encoded protein: CASSLALVNTEAFF.